These 23 T cell receptor beta chains were all obtained from the same sample, sequenced in a study of cytomegalovirus exposure and HLA in healthy donors. Clones were sequenced by immunoSEQ multiplex PCR, and TCRdb holds only the in-frame ones, with some missing. This table has 190,000 or so clones, roughly 84% appearing once. The sequencing input was PBMCs. The origin of the receptors is a woman aged 18 to 35 in good health and CMV-seropositive.

CDR3 DNA sequence: TGTGCCAGCAGTTTAATGAGGGCTAGCGGGGTGTCTAACACCGGGGAGCTGTTTTTT. Its protein is CASSLMRASGVSNTGELFF. The chain has TRBV27 and TRBJ2-2, with 9 nucleotides matching TRBD2. V trimming: 2 bases; J trimming: 2 bases; junction bases outside the gene matches: 12. The CDR3 loop spans 19 amino acids. The germline V gene encodes CDR1 MNHEY and CDR2 SMNVEV (reference sequence).

This clone came up once. This chain links TRBV18 with TRBJ2-4; 9 nucleotides line up with TRBD1. The CDR3 is 14 residues long. Germline assignment: CDR1 KGHSH and CDR2 LQKENI. V lost 3 bases and J lost 4; bases outside the gene matches: 1. This CDR3 reads CASSPGQGKNIQYF. Here the CDR3 DNA reads TGTGCCAGCTCACCGGGACAGGGAAAAAACATTCAGTACTTC.

The chain recombines TRBV7-9 with TRBJ2-7, with TRBD1 as a possible D gene (5 bases). V gave up 5 bases and J gave up 2 bases, with 13 bases separating them. This CDR3 region has 14 residues. Germline V gene lookup returns CDR1 SEHNR and CDR2 FQNEAQ (reference sequence). The CDR3 here is CASSPSQGAYEQYF. The CDR3 DNA is TGTGCCAGCAGCCCATCTCAGGGCGCCTACGAGCAGTACTTC.

The J gene is TRBJ2-3, the V gene TRBV6-1; 10 nucleotides match TRBD2. The V gene's germline CDR1 is MNHNS and CDR2 SASEGT. J gave up 5 bases and V 7 bases, and 6 bases lay outside the gene matches. The CDR3 is made up of 14 amino acids. CDR3 sequence (DNA): TGTGCCAGCAAGGAGCGGGGGGGCGGAGATACGCAGTATTTT. This sequence encodes CASKERGGGDTQYF.

V gene TRBV9 combines with J gene TRBJ2-7, with 10 positions matching TRBD2. Germline trimming cut 0 bases from V and 7 bases from J; bases unmatched to any gene: 13. Germline V gene lookup returns CDR1 SGDLS and CDR2 YYNGEE. The CDR3 is 17 residues long. CDR3 coding DNA: TGTGCCAGCAGCGTAGAGGCTACTAGCGGGGCCTTCGGGGAGCAGTACTTC. It specifies CASSVEATSGAFGEQYF.

This clone appeared a few times. This rearrangement joins TRBV5-1 to TRBJ1-1; D is possibly TRBD1 (5 bases). Looked up from germline, CDR1 is SGHRS and CDR2 is YFSETQ. Trimming shortened V by 1 base and J by 3 bases, and 10 bases separated the two germline ends. This CDR3 spans 14 amino acids. DNA for the CDR3: TGCGCCAGCAGCTTGATGCCAGGGTACACTGAAGCTTTCTTT. This codes for CASSLMPGYTEAFF.

V gene TRBV7-9 combines with J gene TRBJ2-2; possibly TRBD2 for D (6 bases). The V and J ends lost 9 bases and 3 bases respectively, with 17 bases between them. Germline-derived CDR1 and CDR2 are SEHNR and FQNEAQ (reference sequence). There are 15 residues in the CDR3. CDR3 DNA: TGTGCCAGAAGAACGGGGGACCGGGACACCGGGGAGCTGTTTTTT. Protein product: CARRTGDRDTGELFF.

The chain has TRBV19 and TRBJ1-2, with TRBD1 matching over 8 bases. The CDR3 sequence is 17 residues long. The germline gives CDR1 LNHDA, CDR2 SQIVND (reference sequence). Unmatched junction bases numbered 18, after V lost 5 bases and J lost 7 bases. Here the CDR3 reads CASSQSSGPSGGSGYTF. The DNA of the CDR3 is TGTGCCAGTAGTCAAAGCTCGGGACCCTCAGGGGGCTCTGGCTACACCTTC.

The chain is built from TRBV6-1 and TRBJ1-5; 7 bases fit TRBD1. This CDR3 is built from 14 residues. The J segment lost 6 bases and the V segment lost 7 bases, leaving 9 bases of the junction unmatched. Germline loops: CDR1 MNHNS, CDR2 SASEGT. This chain's CDR3 is CASTPTGFIQPQHF. The DNA for the CDR3 is TGTGCCAGCACTCCGACAGGGTTTATTCAGCCCCAGCATTTT.

The rearrangement uses TRBV12-2 and TRBJ1-1; the table's D gene call, TRBD1, was not cross checked with the DNA. TRBV12-2 is flagged as a pseudogene. The CDR3 is 14 amino acids. In DNA form, the CDR3 reads TGTGCAAGTCGCGTCGGACAGGGACGAACTGAAGCTTTCTTT. Its protein is CASRVGQGRTEAFF.

The rearrangement joins TRBV6-5 to TRBJ2-1; 7 nucleotides match TRBD2. The CDR3 covers 16 residues. V shed 4 bases, J shed 0 bases, and the junction held 6 bases outside the gene matches. Germline CDR1 and CDR2: MNHEY and SVGAGI. In DNA form, the CDR3 reads TGTGCCAGCAGTTCCCTTCGGACTAGCTCCTACAATGAGCAGTTCTTC. Its translation is CASSSLRTSSYNEQFF.

The chain is built from TRBV7-3 and TRBJ2-2; 9 bases map to TRBD1. The CDR3 runs 16 residues. Trimming at V came to 2 bases and at J to 7 bases, leaving 8 bases not matched to a gene. Germline V gives CDR1 SGHTA, CDR2 FQGTGA. In nucleotides, the CDR3 is TGTGCCAGCAGCTTATCGCCACAGGGGGCGGACGGGGAGCTGTTTTTT. Translated, it gives CASSLSPQGADGELFF.

The V call is TRBV7-3, the J call TRBJ2-1; D possibly corresponds to TRBD2 (6 bases). The CDR3 sequence is 14 residues long. Germline loops: CDR1 SGHTA, CDR2 FQGTGA. Trimming left V 1 base short and J 4 bases short, with 8 bases between. The CDR3 sequence is CASSLRGDYNEQFF. CDR3 coding DNA: TGTGCCAGCAGCTTAAGGGGGGATTACAATGAGCAGTTCTTC.

The chain is built from TRBV13 and TRBJ1-1; maybe TRBD1 (6 bases). Germline V lookup: CDR1 PRHDT, CDR2 FYEKMQ (reference sequence). The CDR3 totals 12 residues. The V end lost 8 bases, the J end lost 4 bases, and 11 bases lay between the germline ends. The CDR3 region is CASHQGGTEAFF. The CDR3 nucleotides are TGTGCCAGCCACCAAGGGGGCACTGAAGCTTTCTTT.

The J gene is TRBJ1-6, the V gene TRBV6-1; D gene uncertain. V was clipped by 7 bases and J by 7 bases, with 14 bases between them. The germline gives CDR1 MNHNS, CDR2 SASEGT. The length of the CDR3 is 14 residues. CDR3 bases: TGTGCCAGCACACTCCGGGCGGGAAATTCACCCCTCCACTTT. Amino acids: CASTLRAGNSPLHF.

This chain connects TRBV5-3 to TRBJ1-6; 8 nucleotides agree with TRBD1. TRBV5-3 is marked as an open reading frame, function uncertain. This CDR3 comprises 14 residues. The V gene end was trimmed by 4 bases and the J gene end by 9 bases; junction bases not matched to a gene: 6. The CDR3 region is CARSPDRGGSPLHF. The DNA of the CDR3 is TGTGCCAGAAGCCCTGACAGGGGTGGTTCACCCCTCCACTTT.

This clone was observed a handful of times. The chain couples TRBV10-1 to TRBJ1-1, with 8 bases lining up with TRBD1. Germline values: CDR1 WNHNN, CDR2 SYGVQD (reference sequence). Germline trimming cut 3 bases from V and 4 bases from J; bases unmatched to any gene: 7. The CDR3 contains 15 residues. This CDR3 reads CASSEGQGRPTEAFF. Here the CDR3 DNA reads TGCGCCAGCAGTGAAGGACAGGGAAGACCCACTGAAGCTTTCTTT.

This clone was found once. The rearrangement joins TRBV5-6 to TRBJ1-1; D unclear. CDR1 is SGHDT and CDR2 is YYEEEE in the germline V gene. V was trimmed by 0 bases and J by 1 base, leaving 7 bases between them. The length of the CDR3 is 14 residues. CDR3 residues: CASSLDSSNTEAFF. The DNA for the CDR3 is TGTGCCAGCAGCTTGGACAGCTCGAACACTGAAGCTTTCTTT.

The chain links TRBV2 to TRBJ1-4; tentative D call: TRBD1 (6 bases). The germline V and J ends were trimmed by 6 bases and 7 bases, with 18 bases remaining between them. The CDR3 consists of 15 residues. Per germline, CDR1 SNHLY and CDR2 FYNNEI. CDR3: CASRPRGWGGEKLFF. The DNA for the CDR3 is TGTGCCAGCAGGCCCAGGGGATGGGGCGGTGAAAAACTGTTTTTT.

This sequence joins TRBV27 and TRBJ2-5; 8 bases agree with TRBD2. Per germline, CDR1 MNHEY and CDR2 SMNVEV (reference sequence). V dropped 6 bases and J dropped 2; count of bases not matched to a gene: 8. This CDR3 has 15 residues. The CDR3 region has the DNA TGTGCCAGCAGACGCAATTCGGGGGGGCAAGAGACCCAGTACTTC. This sequence encodes CASRRNSGGQETQYF.

This clone was counted a single time. The chain couples TRBV5-1 to TRBJ2-7, with D perhaps TRBD1 (6 bases). This CDR3 is 16 amino acids long. Germline V CDR1 and CDR2: SGHRS, YFSETQ. V was shortened by 4 bases and J by 4 bases, with 21 bases between the two germline ends. CDR3 residues: CASSLNGGYRAYEQYF. The CDR3 DNA is TGCGCCAGCAGCCTGAACGGTGGTTACAGGGCTTACGAGCAGTACTTC.

The chain has TRBV11-2 and TRBJ2-3; 8 bases are shared with TRBD1. V lost 2 bases and J lost 7; bases outside the gene matches: 8. The CDR3 totals 15 residues. CDR1 SGHAT and CDR2 FQNNGV come from the germline V gene. CDR3: CASSLSGQGTYTQYF. Here the CDR3 DNA reads TGTGCCAGCAGCTTATCAGGACAGGGAACCTATACGCAGTATTTT.

V gene TRBV11-2 combines with J gene TRBJ2-7, with D unresolved. CDR3 length equals 14 residues. Per germline, CDR1 SGHAT and CDR2 FQNNGV. Trimming stripped 0 bases from V and 3 bases from J, with 9 bases between. CDR3 bases: TGTGCCAGCAGCTTAGATCGAGAAGTCTACGAGCAGTACTTC. This translates into CASSLDREVYEQYF.